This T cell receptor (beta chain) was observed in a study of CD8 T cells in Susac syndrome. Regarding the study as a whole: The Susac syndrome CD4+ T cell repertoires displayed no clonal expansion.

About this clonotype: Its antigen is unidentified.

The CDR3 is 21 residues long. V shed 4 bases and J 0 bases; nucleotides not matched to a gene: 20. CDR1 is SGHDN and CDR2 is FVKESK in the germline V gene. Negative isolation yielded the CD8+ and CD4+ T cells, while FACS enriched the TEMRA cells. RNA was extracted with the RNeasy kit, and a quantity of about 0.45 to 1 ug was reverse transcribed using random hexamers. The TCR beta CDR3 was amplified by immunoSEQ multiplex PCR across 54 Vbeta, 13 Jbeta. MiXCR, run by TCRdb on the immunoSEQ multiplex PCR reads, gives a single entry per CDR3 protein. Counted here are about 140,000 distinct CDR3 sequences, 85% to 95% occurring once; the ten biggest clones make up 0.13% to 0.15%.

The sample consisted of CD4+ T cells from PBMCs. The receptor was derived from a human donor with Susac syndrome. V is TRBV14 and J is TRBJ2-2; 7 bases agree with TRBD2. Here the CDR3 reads CASSPNLGGTARGANTGELFF. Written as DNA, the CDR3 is TGTGCCAGCAGCCCCAACTTGGGAGGGACCGCGAGAGGCGCGAACACCGGGGAGCTGTTTTTT.